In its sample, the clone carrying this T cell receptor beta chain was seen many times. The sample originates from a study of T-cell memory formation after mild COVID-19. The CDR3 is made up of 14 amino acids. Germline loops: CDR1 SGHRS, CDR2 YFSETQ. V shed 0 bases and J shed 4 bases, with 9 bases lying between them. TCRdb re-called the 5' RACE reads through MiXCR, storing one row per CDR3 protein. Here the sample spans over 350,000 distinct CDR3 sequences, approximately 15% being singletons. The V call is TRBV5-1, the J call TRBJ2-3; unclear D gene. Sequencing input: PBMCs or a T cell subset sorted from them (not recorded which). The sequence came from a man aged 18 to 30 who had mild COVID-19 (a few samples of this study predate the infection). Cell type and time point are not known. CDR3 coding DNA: TGCGCCAGCAGCTTGGTTGTAGACGCAGATACGCAGTATTTT. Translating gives CASSLVVDADTQYF.